This T cell receptor beta chain was sequenced in a study of T cell responses to AZD1222 COVID-19 vaccine. This CDR3 spans 15 amino acids. Germline CDR1 is SGDLS and CDR2 is YYNGEE. V lost 0 bases, J lost 4 bases, and 13 bases lay in between. Libraries were prepared by immunoSEQ multiplex PCR; TCRdb keeps only in-frame clonotypes and omits some of them. The top ten hold around 7.1% of the sample, which has about 79,000 clones, around 90% seen once. Sequencing was performed on peripheral blood, taken on day 0 of MenACWY control vaccination. V is TRBV9 and J is TRBJ1-2, with D maybe TRBD1 (6 bases). This TCR derives from an adult in good health. The CDR3 loop is CASSVEGGEGYGYTF. CDR3 DNA sequence: TGTGCCAGCAGCGTAGAGGGGGGGGAAGGCTATGGCTACACCTTC.